Sequencing of this T cell receptor (beta chain) was carried out in a study of cytomegalovirus exposure and HLA in healthy donors. Study results and limitations: Rare TCR sequences dominated, though some public TCRs recurred in many donors.

Remarks on this clone: No antigen is known for it.

In the PCR, 60 Vbeta and 13 Jbeta primers were used. Generated by immunoSEQ multiplex PCR, the TCRdb table keeps only in-frame clones and is missing some. Of about 150,000 clones in the sample, roughly 82% are singletons; the top ten hold about 7%. Losses at the gene ends were 2 bases for V and 5 bases for J; bases not matched to a gene: 8. The CDR3 runs to 15 residues. Germline CDR1 reads MNHEY; CDR2 reads SVGAGI. Sequenced: PBMCs. The rearrangement joins TRBV6-5 to TRBJ1-2, with TRBD1 matching 7 bases. This receptor was identified in a man in his thirties or forties in good health and CMV-seronegative. CDR3 DNA: TGTGCCAGCAGTTACACACGGGGACAGCTTTATGGCTACACCTTC. This codes for CASSYTRGQLYGYTF.